The rows below give T cell receptor beta chains drawn from one sample of a study of blood T cell repertoires in COVID-19. Sequencing used immunoSEQ multiplex PCR; TCRdb keeps in-frame clones, though not all of them. This table has 100,000 to 120,000 clones, about 85% appearing once. Sample: peripheral blood. All receptors come from a man aged 45-65 years with acute or convalescent COVID-19. The CDR3 runs from the conserved cysteine through the conserved F or W. D genes are given only for firm matches. Clone size appears in some rows only: once, few, many, or a class for an expanded clone.

TRBV24-1	TRBD1	-	TRBJ2-1	CATSDMGTASYNEQFF	TGTGCCACCAGTGACATGGGGACAGCCTCCTACAATGAGCAGTTCTTC
TRBV11-2	TRBD2	-	TRBJ2-2	CASSPLSGTTGELFF	TGTGCCAGCAGCCCGCTTAGCGGGACCACCGGGGAGCTGTTTTTT
TRBV2	-	-	TRBJ2-5	CASISSGDYSETQYF	TGTGCCAGCATCTCCAGCGGAGACTATAGTGAGACCCAGTACTTC
TRBV3-1/TRBV3-2	TRBD1	-	TRBJ1-2	CASSQEARTGLGYTF	TGTGCCAGCAGCCAAGAGGCCCGGACAGGGCTTGGCTACACCTTC
TRBV7-6	TRBD2	-	TRBJ2-3	CASSFFGGSSDTQYF	TGTGCCAGCAGCTTTTTCGGCGGGAGCTCGGATACGCAGTATTTT
TRBV5-1	-	-	TRBJ1-4	CASSLYGTRNEKLFF	TGCGCCAGCAGCTTGTACGGGACAAGAAATGAAAAACTGTTTTTT
TRBV11-2	-	-	TRBJ2-7	CASSQNVRVYRYEQYF	TGTGCCAGCAGCCAGAATGTTCGGGTGTACCGCTACGAGCAGTACTTC
TRBV7-9	-	-	TRBJ1-3	CASSFDFRQATLSGNTIYF	TGTGCCAGCAGCTTTGATTTTCGGCAGGCCACCTTATCTGGAAACACCATATATTTT
TRBV5-1	TRBD1	once	TRBJ1-1	CASSRSGTGLNTEAFF	TGCGCCAGCAGCCGGAGCGGGACAGGACTGAACACTGAAGCTTTCTTT
TRBV24-1	-	-	TRBJ2-1	CATSDMGEGDNEQFF	TGTGCCACCAGTGATATGGGGGAGGGGGACAATGAGCAGTTCTTC
TRBV9	-	-	TRBJ1-3	CASKSAGNTIYF	TGTGCCAGCAAGAGCGCCGGAAACACCATATATTTT
TRBV27	-	-	TRBJ2-1	CASTRGSGSNEQFF	TGTGCCAGCACTCGGGGGTCGGGGTCCAATGAGCAGTTCTTC
TRBV7-2	-	-	TRBJ2-1	CASSLHRNEQFF	TGTGCCAGCAGCTTACACAGGAATGAGCAGTTCTTC
TRBV24-1	-	-	TRBJ2-1	CATRAYNNEQFF	TGTGCCACCAGAGCTTATAACAATGAGCAGTTCTTC